The TCR beta chain described here comes from a study of blood T cell repertoires in COVID-19. The assay was immunoSEQ multiplex PCR, and TCRdb's table has in-frame clones only and misses some. This sample has hundreds of thousands of clones, with around 90% found just once. Trimming left V 6 bases short and J 0 bases short, with 18 bases between. The V gene's germline CDR1 is SGHRS and CDR2 YFSETQ. The CDR3 runs to 16 residues. The receptor was isolated from a woman aged 25 to 39 with acute COVID-19. The V and J genes are TRBV5-1 and TRBJ1-1; D uncertain. Sequencing input: PBMCs or T cells enriched from blood (not recorded which). The CDR3 DNA reads TGCGCCAGCACAGCCGAGGGCTTCTCGGTGAACACTGAAGCTTTCTTT. Amino acid sequence: CASTAEGFSVNTEAFF.